Below, one T cell receptor beta chain is given with its context. The entry originates in a study of blood T cell repertoires in COVID-19. Residents of about two dozen US areas, aged about 18 to 95 years, made up the participants. Cohorts were assigned according to the clinical history that participants reported. Using immunoSEQ multiplex PCR, the repertoire was profiled, and TCRdb retains in-frame clones only, with some absent. The data contain 180,000 or so clones, around 83% of them singletons. The CDR3 sequence is 15 residues long. Germline V gene lookup returns CDR1 SGHAT and CDR2 FQDESV (reference sequence). V was pared by 5 bases and J by 4 bases, with 8 bases of the junction left unmatched.

The sequenced sample was PBMCs or T cells enriched from blood (not recorded which). This chain joins TRBV11-1 and TRBJ2-3; 8 nucleotides agree with TRBD2. This sequence was found in a middle-aged man who had recovered from COVID-19. The CDR3 is CASSQGLDLSDTQYF. The CDR3 DNA reads as TGTGCCAGCAGCCAGGGACTAGATCTTTCAGATACGCAGTATTTT. Supplemented by reference TRBV11-1 and TRBJ2-3, the full variable domain reads EAEVAQSPRYKITEKSQAVAFWCDPISGHATLYWYRQILGQGPELLVQFQDESVVDDSQLPKDRFSAERLKGVDSTLKIQPAELGDSAMYLCASSQGLDLSDTQYFGPGTRLTVL.